These T cell receptor beta chains were read from a single sample in a study of blood T cell repertoires in COVID-19. Some clones are missing from TCRdb's copy, which holds only in-frame ones; the method was immunoSEQ multiplex PCR. In the table there are approximately 190,000 clones, about four fifths of which are singletons. The sample comprised peripheral blood. The origin of the receptors is a woman in her thirties or forties with acute or convalescent COVID-19. Both conserved end residues are part of each CDR3. The D gene is left open where the match is weak. The size entry is marked missing in some rows and otherwise reads once, few, many or a size class.

v_gene: TRBV19
d_gene: TRBD1
abundance: few
j_gene: TRBJ1-2
CDR3nt: TGTGCCAGTAGGGGGGGTCGGACAGGCCGCGATTCGCCCCACTACACCTTC
CDR3aa: CASRGGRTGRDSPHYTF

v_gene: TRBV7-8
d_gene: -
abundance: -
j_gene: TRBJ2-7
CDR3nt: TGTGCCAGCAGCCGAACAGGGTACGGGTACGAGCAGTACTTC
CDR3aa: CASSRTGYGYEQYF

v_gene: TRBV28
d_gene: TRBD1
abundance: -
j_gene: TRBJ1-1
CDR3nt: TGTGCCAGCAGCACCTACAGGGGGCCATTGGACACTGAAGCTTTCTTT
CDR3aa: CASSTYRGPLDTEAFF

v_gene: TRBV5-4
d_gene: -
abundance: -
j_gene: TRBJ2-3
CDR3nt: TGTGCCAGCAGCTTGGTAACCCTCCCGGTTTTGTCAGATACGCAGTATTTT
CDR3aa: CASSLVTLPVLSDTQYF

v_gene: TRBV5-1
d_gene: -
abundance: -
j_gene: TRBJ1-1
CDR3nt: TGCGCCAGCAGCCTCGAAGGACAGATGAACACTGAAGCTTTCTTT
CDR3aa: CASSLEGQMNTEAFF

v_gene: TRBV5-1
d_gene: TRBD1
abundance: few
j_gene: TRBJ2-7
CDR3nt: TGCGCCAGCAGCCCGGGGACAGATGGCTACGAGCAGTACTTC
CDR3aa: CASSPGTDGYEQYF

v_gene: TRBV4-1
d_gene: -
abundance: few
j_gene: TRBJ1-2
CDR3nt: TGCGCCAGCAGCCAACCAGGGTGGGGAAACTATGGCTACACCTTC
CDR3aa: CASSQPGWGNYGYTF

v_gene: TRBV5-1
d_gene: -
abundance: -
j_gene: TRBJ2-2
CDR3nt: TGCGCCAGCAGCTTGGTAGCGGTGAACACCGGGGAGCTGTTTTTT
CDR3aa: CASSLVAVNTGELFF

v_gene: TRBV20-1
d_gene: TRBD1
abundance: once
j_gene: TRBJ1-4
CDR3nt: TGCAGTGCTAGTTACACAGGGGCGGGTAATGAAAAACTGTTTTTT
CDR3aa: CSASYTGAGNEKLFF

v_gene: TRBV11-2
d_gene: TRBD1
abundance: once
j_gene: TRBJ1-4
CDR3nt: TGTGCCAGCAGCTTCCCCCCGGTCATGGACAGGGATGAAAAACTGTTTTTT
CDR3aa: CASSFPPVMDRDEKLFF

v_gene: TRBV2
d_gene: -
abundance: -
j_gene: TRBJ1-5
CDR3nt: TGTGCCAGCAGTGTCGACAGAAGGACTCAGCCCCAGCATTTT
CDR3aa: CASSVDRRTQPQHF

v_gene: TRBV18
d_gene: -
abundance: -
j_gene: TRBJ1-1
CDR3nt: TGTGCCAGCTCCCAGGGACAGAACACTGAAGCTTTCTTT
CDR3aa: CASSQGQNTEAFF

v_gene: TRBV7-2
d_gene: TRBD1
abundance: -
j_gene: TRBJ1-1
CDR3nt: TGTGCCAGCAGCTTAGCACAGGGGTTCACTGAAGCTTTCTTT
CDR3aa: CASSLAQGFTEAFF

v_gene: TRBV2
d_gene: -
abundance: -
j_gene: TRBJ1-6
CDR3nt: TGTGCCAGCACGATTAGGGGGGGACTTAATTCACCCCTCCACTTT
CDR3aa: CASTIRGGLNSPLHF

v_gene: TRBV11-2
d_gene: -
abundance: -
j_gene: TRBJ1-1
CDR3nt: TGTGCCAGCAGCTTAGATACCCCCGGGGAAGCTTTCTTT
CDR3aa: CASSLDTPGEAFF

v_gene: TRBV6-5
d_gene: -
abundance: -
j_gene: TRBJ1-4
CDR3nt: TGTGCCAGCAGCACTTGGGGGCCTAATGAAAAACTGTTTTTT
CDR3aa: CASSTWGPNEKLFF

v_gene: TRBV5-1
d_gene: TRBD1
abundance: few
j_gene: TRBJ2-5
CDR3nt: TGCGCCAGCACCGACAGGGAGCAAGAGACCCAGTACTTC
CDR3aa: CASTDREQETQYF

v_gene: TRBV19
d_gene: TRBD1
abundance: -
j_gene: TRBJ1-6
CDR3nt: TGTGCCAGTAGTCCTGGACAGGGGGCTAATTCACCCCTCCACTTT
CDR3aa: CASSPGQGANSPLHF

v_gene: TRBV18
d_gene: -
abundance: -
j_gene: TRBJ1-2
CDR3nt: TGTGCCAGTTCACCAGCGGACCAGGGTGGCTACACCTTC
CDR3aa: CASSPADQGGYTF

v_gene: TRBV5-1
d_gene: TRBD1
abundance: -
j_gene: TRBJ1-3
CDR3nt: TGCGCCAGCAGCTCCATTCAAGGGGGCCTTGAAGACACCATATATTTT
CDR3aa: CASSSIQGGLEDTIYF

v_gene: TRBV2
d_gene: -
abundance: few
j_gene: TRBJ1-2
CDR3nt: TGTGCCAGCAGTGTACTGGGGGCAACTAACTATGGCTACACCTTC
CDR3aa: CASSVLGATNYGYTF

v_gene: TRBV6-1
d_gene: TRBD2
abundance: -
j_gene: TRBJ2-4
CDR3nt: TGTGCCAGCAGTGAGAGCACTAGCGGGGACCCCGGGTACTTC
CDR3aa: CASSESTSGDPGYF

v_gene: TRBV27
d_gene: -
abundance: -
j_gene: TRBJ1-2
CDR3nt: TGTGCCAGCAGTCTCGACCCCTTACCCGGGGGCTACACCTTC
CDR3aa: CASSLDPLPGGYTF

v_gene: TRBV20-1
d_gene: TRBD2
abundance: -
j_gene: TRBJ2-1
CDR3nt: TGCAGTGCTAGTAGTAGCGGGGTCAACAATGAGCAGTTCTTC
CDR3aa: CSASSSGVNNEQFF

v_gene: TRBV15
d_gene: -
abundance: -
j_gene: TRBJ2-6
CDR3nt: TGTGCCACCAGCAGGCAGGGCTCTGGGGCCAACGTCCTGACTTTC
CDR3aa: CATSRQGSGANVLTF

v_gene: TRBV5-1
d_gene: TRBD1
abundance: -
j_gene: TRBJ1-1
CDR3nt: TGCGCCAGCAGCTCATGGCAGGGGGACACTGAAGCTTTCTTT
CDR3aa: CASSSWQGDTEAFF

v_gene: TRBV7-9
d_gene: TRBD2
abundance: -
j_gene: TRBJ2-3
CDR3nt: TGTGCCAGCAGAACCCGCGGGGGGGCCCGCACAGATACGCAGTATTTT
CDR3aa: CASRTRGGARTDTQYF

v_gene: TRBV28
d_gene: TRBD1
abundance: -
j_gene: TRBJ2-1
CDR3nt: TGTGCCAGCAGAACCCCTACCCGGGACAGGGGGTTTAGGGGGCAGTTCTTC
CDR3aa: CASRTPTRDRGFRGQFF

v_gene: TRBV4-1
d_gene: -
abundance: few
j_gene: TRBJ1-1
CDR3nt: TGCGCCAGCAGCCAGGACACCGGACCATGGGCTGAAGCTTTCTTT
CDR3aa: CASSQDTGPWAEAFF

v_gene: TRBV7-3
d_gene: -
abundance: -
j_gene: TRBJ1-1
CDR3nt: TGTGCCAGCAGCTTGACACTGAACACTGAAGCTTTCTTT
CDR3aa: CASSLTLNTEAFF